These 11 T cell receptor beta chains originate from one sample sequenced in a study of T cell responses to AZD1222 COVID-19 vaccine (dated by TCRdb to about 2021). Library prep was done by the immunoSEQ multiplex PCR assay. Here the immuneACCESS table is served through TCRdb, limited to in-frame sequences with V and J called. Missing clones are a known gap in these copies; in checked studies unresolved V genes cover under half, and the rest lacks a known reason. The table for this sample lists around 91,000 clones; roughly nine tenths of them were counted only once. Approximately 9% of the sample goes to the ten largest clones. The time point tag for this specimen amounts to: about 28 days (+/-7) after the second vaccine dose. Source: peripheral blood, taken 28 days after the second AZD1222 dose. Receptors were obtained from an adult who received the AZD1222 COVID-19 vaccine.

This clone was detected a few times. This chain joins TRBV5-1 and TRBJ1-3; no reliable D call. The V end was cut by 4 bases, the J end by 0 bases, with 8 bases between. CDR3 length: 14 amino acids. Germline-derived CDR1 and CDR2 are SGHRS and YFSETQ. In nucleotides, the CDR3 is TGCGCCAGCAGCGCGGGCCTCTCTGGAAACACCATATATTTT. This translates into CASSAGLSGNTIYF.

The chain combines TRBV18 with TRBJ2-3; D is perhaps TRBD1 (6 bases). This CDR3 spans 13 amino acids. Looked up from germline, CDR1 is KGHSH and CDR2 is LQKENI. Trimming shortened V by 5 bases and J by 2 bases, and 8 bases separated the two germline ends. CDR3 coding DNA: TGTGCCAGCTCATGGACAGACACAGATACGCAGTATTTT. Amino acid sequence: CASSWTDTDTQYF.

V is TRBV18 and J is TRBJ1-5; D gene unclear. CDR3 length: 13 amino acids. Germline CDR1 is KGHSH and CDR2 is LQKENI. Between the trimmed V and J ends, which lost 2 bases and 4 bases, there was a span of 6 bases. CDR3 in DNA: TGTGCCAGCTCACCAGGGGAGAATCAGCCCCAGCATTTT. This translates into CASSPGENQPQHF.

This chain uses TRBV6-1 with TRBJ1-6; no definite D call. Trimming stripped 2 bases from V and 0 bases from J, with 8 bases between. CDR1 is MNHNS, CDR2 SASEGT, per germline. CDR3 length equals 16 residues. For the CDR3, the DNA is TGTGCCAGCAGTGAATTGGAATTCTCCTATAATTCACCCCTCCACTTT. This gives the protein CASSELEFSYNSPLHF.

The chain joins TRBV12-2 to TRBJ1-1. TRBV12-2 is flagged as a pseudogene. This CDR3 is built from 16 residues. The CDR3 DNA is TGTGCAAGTCGCTTTAATTACCAAGGGCGCAACACTGAAGCTTTCTTT. The encoded protein is CASRFNYQGRNTEAFF.

The rearrangement joins TRBV6-5 to TRBJ1-1; 7 bases are shared with TRBD1. Germline CDR1 reads MNHEY; CDR2 reads SVGAGI. V lost 6 bases to trimming and J lost 4 bases; unmatched junction nucleotides: 11. CDR3 length equals 15 residues. CDR3 amino acids: CASRRTAQGGTEAFF. CDR3 DNA sequence: TGTGCCAGCAGAAGGACAGCCCAGGGGGGCACTGAAGCTTTCTTT.

Concerning this clone itself: This CDR3 is also generated by other DNA sequences in the sample. V and J are TRBV28 and TRBJ1-6, with 9 bases that match TRBD1. Germline V CDR1 and CDR2: MDHEN, SYDVKM. With V trimmed by 4 bases and J by 5 bases, 0 bases remained unmatched. The CDR3 covers 14 residues. CDR3 DNA sequence: TGTGCCAGCAGTTGGGACAGGGATAATTCACCCCTCCACTTT. It specifies CASSWDRDNSPLHF.

The rearrangement joins TRBV6-2 or TRBV6-3 to TRBJ2-2; 7 nucleotides line up with TRBD2. The CDR3 is 17 amino acids. The V segment lost 7 bases and the J segment 2 bases; nucleotides outside the gene matches: 13. CDR1 and CDR2 (germline): MNHEY, SVGEGT. The chain's CDR3 is CASTPYGLAGNTGELFF. CDR3 DNA sequence: TGTGCCAGCACCCCCTACGGATTAGCGGGTAACACCGGGGAGCTGTTTTTT.

The gene calls are TRBV3-1 (or the pseudogene TRBV3-2) and TRBJ2-1, with unresolved D. Germline assignment: CDR1 LGHDT and CDR2 YNNKEL (reference sequence). Trimming took 2 bases from V and 6 from J, leaving 8 bases between them. CDR3 length: 13 amino acids. The DNA of the CDR3 is TGTGCCAGCAGCCAAATGAGGAGCAATGAGCAGTTCTTC. It specifies CASSQMRSNEQFF.

A note on this clone: Germline and junction disagree at one end, which may indicate a read error. The chain is built from TRBV6-6 and TRBJ1-2, with a tentative D call TRBD1 (5 bases). This CDR3 has 11 amino acids. From germline, CDR1 is MNHNY and CDR2 SVGAGI (reference sequence). The chain's CDR3 is CASSSRDGLSF. The DNA for the CDR3 is TGTGCCAGCAGCTCCCGGGACGGACTTTCCTTC.

The chain carries TRBV7-2 and TRBJ2-2; 9 nucleotides match TRBD1. The CDR3 is made up of 16 amino acids. V dropped 3 bases and J dropped 6; count of bases not matched to a gene: 8. CDR1 and CDR2 from the germline V gene are SGHTA and FQGNSA. The CDR3 region has the DNA TGTGCCAGCAGCTTGATAGGGACAGGGTTTGCCGGGGAGCTGTTTTTT. This encodes CASSLIGTGFAGELFF. The whole variable domain, remainder taken from reference TRBV7-2 and TRBJ2-2, is GAGVSQSPSNKVTEKGKDVELRCDPISGHTALYWYRQSLGQGLEFLIYFQGNSAPDKSGLPSDRFSAERTGGSVSTLTIQRTQQEDSAVYLCASSLIGTGFAGELFFGEGSRLTVL.